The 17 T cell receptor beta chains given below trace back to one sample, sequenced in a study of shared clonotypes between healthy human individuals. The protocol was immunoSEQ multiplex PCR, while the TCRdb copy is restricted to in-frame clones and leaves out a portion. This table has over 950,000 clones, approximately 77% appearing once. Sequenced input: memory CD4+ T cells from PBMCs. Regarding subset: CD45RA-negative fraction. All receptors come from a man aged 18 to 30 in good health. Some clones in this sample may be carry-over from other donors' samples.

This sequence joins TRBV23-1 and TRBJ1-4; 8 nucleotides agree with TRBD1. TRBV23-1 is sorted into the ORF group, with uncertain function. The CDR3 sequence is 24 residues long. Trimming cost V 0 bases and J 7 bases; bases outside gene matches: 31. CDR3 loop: CASSQSAAGQGARLNITGGEKLFF. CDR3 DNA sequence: TGCGCCAGCAGTCAATCCGCAGCGGGGCAGGGGGCAAGACTGAATATCACCGGGGGTGAAAAACTGTTTTTT.

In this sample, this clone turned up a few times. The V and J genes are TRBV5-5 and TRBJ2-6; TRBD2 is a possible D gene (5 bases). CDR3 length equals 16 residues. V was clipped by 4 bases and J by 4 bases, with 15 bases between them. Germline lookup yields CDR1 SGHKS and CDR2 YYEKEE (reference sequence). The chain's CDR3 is CASSRILAAGANVLTF. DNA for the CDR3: TGTGCCAGCAGCCGCATCCTAGCTGCGGGGGCCAACGTCCTGACTTTC.

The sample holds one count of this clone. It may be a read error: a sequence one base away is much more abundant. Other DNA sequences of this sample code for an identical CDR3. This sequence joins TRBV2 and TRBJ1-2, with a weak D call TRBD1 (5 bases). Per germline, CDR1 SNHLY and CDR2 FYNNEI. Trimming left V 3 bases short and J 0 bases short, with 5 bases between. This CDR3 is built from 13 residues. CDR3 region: CASSDRANYGYTF. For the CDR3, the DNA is TGTGCCAGCAGTGACAGGGCTAACTATGGCTACACCTTC.

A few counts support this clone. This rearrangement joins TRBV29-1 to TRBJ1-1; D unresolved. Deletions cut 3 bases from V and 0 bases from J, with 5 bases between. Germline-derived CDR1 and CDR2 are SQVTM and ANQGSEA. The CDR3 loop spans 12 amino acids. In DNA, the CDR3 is TGCAGCGTTGACGAGATGAACACTGAAGCTTTCTTT. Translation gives CSVDEMNTEAFF.

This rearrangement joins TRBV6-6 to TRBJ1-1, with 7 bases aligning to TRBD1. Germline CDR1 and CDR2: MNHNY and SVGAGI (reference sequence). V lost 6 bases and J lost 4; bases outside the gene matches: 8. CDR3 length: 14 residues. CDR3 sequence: CASSQQGHVTEAFF. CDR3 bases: TGTGCCAGCAGCCAACAGGGGCATGTCACTGAAGCTTTCTTT.

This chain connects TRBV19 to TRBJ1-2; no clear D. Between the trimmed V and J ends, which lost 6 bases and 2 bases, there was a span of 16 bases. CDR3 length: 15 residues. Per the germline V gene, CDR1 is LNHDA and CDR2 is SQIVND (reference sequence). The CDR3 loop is CASSTSGNNNYGYTF. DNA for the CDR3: TGTGCCAGTAGCACCTCCGGAAATAACAACTATGGCTACACCTTC.

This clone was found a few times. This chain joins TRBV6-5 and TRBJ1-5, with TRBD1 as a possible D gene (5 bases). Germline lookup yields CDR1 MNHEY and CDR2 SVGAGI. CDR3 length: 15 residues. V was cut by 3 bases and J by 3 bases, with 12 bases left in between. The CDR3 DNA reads TGTGCCAGCAGTTATTTGGCGGGGGACAATCAGCCCCAGCATTTT. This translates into CASSYLAGDNQPQHF.

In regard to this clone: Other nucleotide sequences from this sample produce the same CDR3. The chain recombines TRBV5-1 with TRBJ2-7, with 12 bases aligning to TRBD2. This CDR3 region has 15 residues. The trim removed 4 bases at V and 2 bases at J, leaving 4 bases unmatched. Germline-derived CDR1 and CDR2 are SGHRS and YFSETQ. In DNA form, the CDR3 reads TGCGCCAGCAGCCCACGGACTAGCGGGACCTACGAGCAGTACTTC. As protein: CASSPRTSGTYEQYF.

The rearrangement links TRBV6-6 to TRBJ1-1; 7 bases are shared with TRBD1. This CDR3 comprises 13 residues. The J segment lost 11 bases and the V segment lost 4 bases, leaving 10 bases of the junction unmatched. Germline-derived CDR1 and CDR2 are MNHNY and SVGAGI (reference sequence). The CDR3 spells CASSSRQGEAAFF. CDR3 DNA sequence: TGTGCCAGCAGTTCCCGACAGGGCGAAGCTGCTTTCTTT.

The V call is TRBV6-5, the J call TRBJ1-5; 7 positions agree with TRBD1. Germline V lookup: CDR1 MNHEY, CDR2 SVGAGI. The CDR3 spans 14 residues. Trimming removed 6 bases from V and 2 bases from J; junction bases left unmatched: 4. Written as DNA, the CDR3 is TGTGCCAGCAGCAGTACAGGGGGCAATCAGCCCCAGCATTTT. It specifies CASSSTGGNQPQHF.

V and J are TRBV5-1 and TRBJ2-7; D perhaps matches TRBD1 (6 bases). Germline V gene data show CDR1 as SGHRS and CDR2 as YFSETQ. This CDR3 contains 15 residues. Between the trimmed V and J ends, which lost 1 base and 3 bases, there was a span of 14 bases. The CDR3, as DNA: TGCGCCAGCAGCTTGTTGACAGGAGGCGGCTACGAGCAGTACTTC. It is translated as CASSLLTGGGYEQYF.

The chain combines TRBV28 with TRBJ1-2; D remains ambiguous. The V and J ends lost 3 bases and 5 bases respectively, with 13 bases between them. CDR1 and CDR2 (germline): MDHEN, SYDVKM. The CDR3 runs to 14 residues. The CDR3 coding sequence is TGTGCCAGCAGTTTCCGGGATCCTCCGTATGGCTACACCTTC. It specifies CASSFRDPPYGYTF.

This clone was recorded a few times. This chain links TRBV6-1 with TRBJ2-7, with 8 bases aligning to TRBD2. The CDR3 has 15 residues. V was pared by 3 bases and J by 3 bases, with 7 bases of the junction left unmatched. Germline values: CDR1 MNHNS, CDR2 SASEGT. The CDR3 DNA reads TGTGCCAGCAGTGAGGGTCGGGGGGGGTACTACGAGCAGTACTTC. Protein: CASSEGRGGYYEQYF.

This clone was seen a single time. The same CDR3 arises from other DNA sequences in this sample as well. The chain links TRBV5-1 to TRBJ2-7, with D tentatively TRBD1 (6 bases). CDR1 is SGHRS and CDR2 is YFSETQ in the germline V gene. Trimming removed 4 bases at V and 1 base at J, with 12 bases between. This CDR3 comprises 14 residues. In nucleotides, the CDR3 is TGCGCCAGCAGCCCCCGGACAGATTCCTACGAGCAGTACTTC. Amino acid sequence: CASSPRTDSYEQYF.

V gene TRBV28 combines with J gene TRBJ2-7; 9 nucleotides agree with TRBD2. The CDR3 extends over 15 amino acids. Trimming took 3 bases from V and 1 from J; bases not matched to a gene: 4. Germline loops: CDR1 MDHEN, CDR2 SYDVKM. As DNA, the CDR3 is TGTGCCAGCAGTTTTGAGCTAGCGGGATCCTACGAGCAGTACTTC. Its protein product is CASSFELAGSYEQYF. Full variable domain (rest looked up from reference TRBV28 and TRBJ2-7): DVKVTQSSRYLVKRTGEKVFLECVQDMDHENMFWYRQDPGLGLRLIYFSYDVKMKEKGDIPEGYSVSREKKERFSLILESASTNQTSMYLCASSFELAGSYEQYFGPGTRLTVT.

The CDR3 nucleotides read TGTGCCAGCTTATCACTCGGGTGGGAGGGCCCAGGGGAGACCCAGTACTTC. As protein: CASLSLGWEGPGETQYF. The chain couples TRBV9 to TRBJ2-5; 7 bases agree with TRBD2. The V gene's germline CDR1 is SGDLS and CDR2 YYNGEE. The length of the CDR3 is 17 residues. V lost 7 bases, J lost 5 bases, and 20 bases stayed unmatched.

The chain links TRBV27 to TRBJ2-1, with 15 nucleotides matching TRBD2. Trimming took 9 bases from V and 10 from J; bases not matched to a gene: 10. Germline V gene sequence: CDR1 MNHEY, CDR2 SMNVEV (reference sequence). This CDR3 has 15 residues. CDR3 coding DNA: TGTGCCAGTGGGGCGGGACTAGCGGGAGGATGGGAGCAGTTCTTC. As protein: CASGAGLAGGWEQFF.